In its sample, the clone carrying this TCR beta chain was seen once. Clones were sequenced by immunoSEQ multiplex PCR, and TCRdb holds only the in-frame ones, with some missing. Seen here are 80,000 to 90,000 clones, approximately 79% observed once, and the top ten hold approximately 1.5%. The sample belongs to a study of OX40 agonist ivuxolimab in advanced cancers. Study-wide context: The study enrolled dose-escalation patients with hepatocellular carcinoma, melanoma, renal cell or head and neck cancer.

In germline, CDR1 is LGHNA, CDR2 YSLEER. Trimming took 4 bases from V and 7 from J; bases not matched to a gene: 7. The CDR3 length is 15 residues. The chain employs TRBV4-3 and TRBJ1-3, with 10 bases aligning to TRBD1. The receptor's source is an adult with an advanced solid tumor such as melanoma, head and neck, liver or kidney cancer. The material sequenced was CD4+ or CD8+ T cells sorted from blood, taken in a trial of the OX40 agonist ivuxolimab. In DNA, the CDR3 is TGCGCCAGCAGCCCGAGTCGGACAGGGGGGAACACCATATATTTT. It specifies CASSPSRTGGNTIYF.